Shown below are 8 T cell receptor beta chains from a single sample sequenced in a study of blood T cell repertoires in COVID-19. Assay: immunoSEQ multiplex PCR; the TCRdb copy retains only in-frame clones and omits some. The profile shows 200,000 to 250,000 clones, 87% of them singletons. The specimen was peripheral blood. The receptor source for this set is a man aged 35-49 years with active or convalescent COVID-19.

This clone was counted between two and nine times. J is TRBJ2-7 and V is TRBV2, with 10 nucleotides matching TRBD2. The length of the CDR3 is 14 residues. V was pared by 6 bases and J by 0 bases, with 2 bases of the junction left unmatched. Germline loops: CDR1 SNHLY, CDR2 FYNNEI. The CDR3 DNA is TGTGCCAGCAGGGAGCGGGAGGGCTCCTACGAGCAGTACTTC. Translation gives CASREREGSYEQYF.

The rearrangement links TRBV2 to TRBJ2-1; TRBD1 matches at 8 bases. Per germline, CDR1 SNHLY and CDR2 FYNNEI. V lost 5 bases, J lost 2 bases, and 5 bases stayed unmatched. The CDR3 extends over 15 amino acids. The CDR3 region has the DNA TGTGCCAGCAGTCTGACAGGGGTGACCTACAATGAGCAGTTCTTC. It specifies CASSLTGVTYNEQFF.

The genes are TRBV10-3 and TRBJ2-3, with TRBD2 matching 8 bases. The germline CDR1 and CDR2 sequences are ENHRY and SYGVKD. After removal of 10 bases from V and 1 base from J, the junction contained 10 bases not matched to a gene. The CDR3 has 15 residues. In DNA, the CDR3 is TGTGCCACCGGCTTTTTGACTAGCGGCACAGATACGCAGTATTTT. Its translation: CATGFLTSGTDTQYF.

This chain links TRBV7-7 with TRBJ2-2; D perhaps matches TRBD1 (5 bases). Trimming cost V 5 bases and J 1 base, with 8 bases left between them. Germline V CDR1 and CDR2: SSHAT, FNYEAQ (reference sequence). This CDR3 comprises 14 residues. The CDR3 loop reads CASSPTGNTGELFF. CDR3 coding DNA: TGTGCCAGCAGCCCTACAGGGAACACCGGGGAGCTGTTTTTT.

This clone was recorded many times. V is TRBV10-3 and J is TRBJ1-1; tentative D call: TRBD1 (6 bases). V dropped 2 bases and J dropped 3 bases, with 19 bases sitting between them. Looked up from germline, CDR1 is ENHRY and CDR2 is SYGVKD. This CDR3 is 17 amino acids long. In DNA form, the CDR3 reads TGTGCCATCAGTGAGCCCCTAAACAGGGACATTTACACTGAAGCTTTCTTT. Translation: CAISEPLNRDIYTEAFF.

CDR3 DNA sequence: TGTGCCAGCAGCCGTCTCGGAGGTTTGGGAGAAAAACTGTTTTTT. Amino acid sequence: CASSRLGGLGEKLFF. The rearrangement joins TRBV27 to TRBJ1-4; D not certain. Germline V CDR1 and CDR2: MNHEY, SMNVEV (reference sequence). The ends were cut back, 6 bases at V and 8 bases at J, with 19 bases in the middle. CDR3 length: 15 amino acids.

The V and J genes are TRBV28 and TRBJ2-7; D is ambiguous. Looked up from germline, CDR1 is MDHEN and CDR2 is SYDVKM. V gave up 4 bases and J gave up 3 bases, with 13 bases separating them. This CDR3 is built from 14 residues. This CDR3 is CASSSPGLVYEQYF. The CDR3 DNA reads TGTGCCAGCAGTTCCCCGGGTCTCGTCTACGAGCAGTACTTC.

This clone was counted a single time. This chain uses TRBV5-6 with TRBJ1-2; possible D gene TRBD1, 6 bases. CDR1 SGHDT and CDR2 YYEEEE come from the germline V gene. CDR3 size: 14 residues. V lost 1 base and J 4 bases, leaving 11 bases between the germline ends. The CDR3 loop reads CASSLRQASYGYTF. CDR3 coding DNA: TGTGCCAGCAGCTTGAGACAGGCTAGCTATGGCTACACCTTC.